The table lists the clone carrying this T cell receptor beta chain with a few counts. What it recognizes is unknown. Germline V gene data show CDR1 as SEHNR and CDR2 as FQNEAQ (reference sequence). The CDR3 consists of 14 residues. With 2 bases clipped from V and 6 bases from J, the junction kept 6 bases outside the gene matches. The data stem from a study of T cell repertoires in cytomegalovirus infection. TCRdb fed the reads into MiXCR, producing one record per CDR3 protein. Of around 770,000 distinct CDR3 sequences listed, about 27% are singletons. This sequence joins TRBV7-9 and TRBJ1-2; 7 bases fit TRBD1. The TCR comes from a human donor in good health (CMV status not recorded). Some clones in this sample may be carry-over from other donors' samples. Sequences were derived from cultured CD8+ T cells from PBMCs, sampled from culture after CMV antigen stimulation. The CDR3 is CASSLRDRRDGYTF. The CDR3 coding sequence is TGTGCCAGCAGCTTAAGGGACAGACGGGATGGCTACACCTTC.